This TCR beta chain originates from a study of memory CD8 T cells in hepatitis C reinfection. As for the study in general: A positive HCV RNA test after two negatives ≥60 days apart defined reinfection. Study-level findings and limits: With roughly five donors, public clonotype conclusions could not be definitive.

Libraries were prepared by immunoSEQ multiplex PCR; TCRdb keeps only in-frame clonotypes and omits some of them. Among about 6,200 clones listed, around 87% were seen once. CDR1 and CDR2 (germline): SGHNT, YYREEE (reference sequence). This CDR3 is built from 11 residues. V was trimmed by 1 base and J by 8 bases, leaving 4 bases between them. On this clone: Its target is unknown.

Time point meaning: pre-reinfection, 55 to 20 weeks before reinfection detection. No in vitro expansion preceded TCR sequencing of the sorted cells. This clonotype was obtained from a man aged 45 to 65 with hepatitis C virus infection. Sequencing input: naive CD8+ T cells sorted from blood. The chain links TRBV5-4 to TRBJ2-1; D is ambiguous. DNA for the CDR3: TGTGCCAGCAGCTTGAGCGATGAGCAGTTCTTC. Its translation is CASSLSDEQFF. Full variable domain (remainder filled in from reference TRBV5-4 and TRBJ2-1): ETGVTQSPTHLIKTRGQQVTLRCSSQSGHNTVSWYQQALGQGPQFIFQYYREEENGRGNFPPRFSGLQFPNYSSELNVNALELDDSALYLCASSLSDEQFFGPGTRLTVL.